The rows below give T cell receptor beta chains drawn from one sample of a study of cytomegalovirus exposure and HLA in healthy donors. Clones were sequenced by immunoSEQ multiplex PCR, and TCRdb holds only the in-frame ones, with some missing. The table has approximately 150,000 clones, 80% to 85% seen once. The sequenced sample was PBMCs. These receptor sequences come from a male donor in good health and CMV-seronegative. CDR3s include the opening cysteine and the closing phenylalanine or tryptophan. D genes are given only for firm matches. Rows may omit the clone size; those that give it use once, few, many or a size class.

abundance	v_gene	d_gene	j_gene	CDR3nt	CDR3aa
.	TRBV5-1	.	TRBJ2-5	TGCGCCAGCAGCTTTTCAGGGGGGTACCAAGAGACCCAGTACTTC	CASSFSGGYQETQYF
.	TRBV6-6	TRBD1	TRBJ1-6	TGTGCCAGCAGTCCCGGACAGGGTGGTAATTCACCCCTCCACTTT	CASSPGQGGNSPLHF
.	TRBV7-7	.	TRBJ2-7	TGTGTCAGCAGCCCGGACAACGGGGGCGAGCAGTACTTC	CVSSPDNGGEQYF
.	TRBV9	.	TRBJ2-5	TGTGCCAGCAGCGTAGTATCCGGGGAAGAGACCCAGTACTTC	CASSVVSGEETQYF
.	TRBV7-9	TRBD1	TRBJ1-2	TGTGCCAGCAGCCTGGCGACAGGGGTTACTAACTATGGCTACACCTTC	CASSLATGVTNYGYTF
once	TRBV6-1	.	TRBJ1-1	TGTGCCAGCAGTCGGGGGGCGGCGGCTGAAGCTTTCTTT	CASSRGAAAEAFF
.	TRBV30	.	TRBJ2-3	TGTGCCTGGAGCGGGGGACCCCTTGCCACAGATACGCAGTATTTT	CAWSGGPLATDTQYF
once	TRBV7-6	TRBD1	TRBJ1-2	TGTGCCAGCAGCTTAGATCCCAGGGGGAACTATGGCTACACCTTC	CASSLDPRGNYGYTF
.	TRBV25-1	TRBD1	TRBJ1-1	TGTGCCAGCAGTGAAACAGGGGGCACTGAAGCTTTCTTT	CASSETGGTEAFF
.	TRBV7-2	.	TRBJ2-1	TGTGCCAGCAGCCTAGGGCCCTCAGTAAATGAGCAGTTCTTC	CASSLGPSVNEQFF
.	TRBV7-9	TRBD1	TRBJ1-3	TGTGCCAGCAGCCCTGACAGGGGGCTAATCTCTGGAAACACCATATATTTT	CASSPDRGLISGNTIYF
.	TRBV10-2	TRBD1	TRBJ1-2	TGCGCCAGCAGGACGGGACAGTCATATGGCTACACCTTC	CASRTGQSYGYTF
.	TRBV7-9	TRBD2	TRBJ2-3	TGTGCCAGCACCAAACTAGCGGGACGGGATACGCAGTATTTT	CASTKLAGRDTQYF
.	TRBV5-1	TRBD1	TRBJ1-6	TGCGCCAGCAGCGGGGGACAGTCCTATAATTCACCCCTCCACTTT	CASSGGQSYNSPLHF
.	TRBV7-9	.	TRBJ1-6	TGTGCCAGCAGCTCGATAGGGGGGGTGCCCCTCCACTTT	CASSSIGGVPLHF
.	TRBV19	TRBD1	TRBJ2-3	TGTGCCAGTAGTATAGGGGGACAGAGCACAGATACGCAGTATTTT	CASSIGGQSTDTQYF
.	TRBV6-5	.	TRBJ2-2	TGTGCCAGCAGTTACGGGCGGGCCACGAACACCGGGGAGCTGTTTTTT	CASSYGRATNTGELFF
.	TRBV7-6	.	TRBJ2-5	TGTGCCAGCAGCCTAGCCGGACTCGGCGGGACCCAGTACTTC	CASSLAGLGGTQYF
.	TRBV6-5	TRBD1	TRBJ1-1	TGTGCCAGCATCGGCGACAGGGATGAAGCTTTCTTT	CASIGDRDEAFF
.	TRBV11-3	.	TRBJ2-3	TGTGCCAGCAGCTTAGGGCAGGGCACAGATACGCAGTATTTT	CASSLGQGTDTQYF
few	TRBV7-2	.	TRBJ1-1	TGTGCCAGCAGCTTAGCCTGGAACACTGAAGCTTTCTTT	CASSLAWNTEAFF
few	TRBV7-9	.	TRBJ1-4	TGTGCCAGCAGCCAAAGGGTCGGTCGAGGGCACGAGGCTAATGAAAAACTGTTTTTT	CASSQRVGRGHEANEKLFF
.	TRBV30	TRBD1	TRBJ2-1	TGTGCCTGGAGTGTATTGGGACAGAGATACAATGAGCAGTTCTTC	CAWSVLGQRYNEQFF
once	TRBV2	TRBD2	TRBJ2-5	TGTGCCAGCAGCGCCGGGACTAGCGGGACTCAAGAGACCCAGTACTTC	CASSAGTSGTQETQYF
.	TRBV27	.	TRBJ1-6	TGTGCCAGCAGTATGACAGCAAATAATTCACCCCTCCACTTT	CASSMTANNSPLHF
.	TRBV5-1	TRBD1	TRBJ2-7	TGCGCCAGCAGCCCGCCGGGACAGATCTACGAGCAGTACTTC	CASSPPGQIYEQYF
.	TRBV19	.	TRBJ2-5	TGTGCCAGTAGTCACCCCGAGCGGGAGACCCAGTACTTC	CASSHPERETQYF
.	TRBV4-1	TRBD1	TRBJ1-5	TGCGCCAGTCGAGGGACAGCTGGGGCGGGGCCCCAGCATTTT	CASRGTAGAGPQHF
.	TRBV14	.	TRBJ1-2	TGTGCCAGCAGCCCCCGTGGAGGGTCTACCTATGGCTACACCTTC	CASSPRGGSTYGYTF
.	TRBV6-5	TRBD1	TRBJ1-2	TGTGCCAGCAGTTTCGGGACAGGTTATGGCTACACCTTC	CASSFGTGYGYTF
.	TRBV7-9	TRBD1	TRBJ1-4	TGTGCCAGCAGCCCGGACAGGGGGGGTGAAAAACTGTTTTTT	CASSPDRGGEKLFF
.	TRBV5-5	.	TRBJ1-2	TGTGCCAGCAAAGGCGGCGAGGCAGGGTACAACACCTTC	CASKGGEAGYNTF
few	TRBV19	TRBD1	TRBJ1-4	TGTGCCAGTAGTGGGGACAGGGATGAAAAACTGTTTTTT	CASSGDRDEKLFF
few	TRBV6-1	TRBD1	TRBJ2-1	TGTGCCAGCAAGCTAGGACAGGGGGCCGCGTATGAGCAGTTCTTC	CASKLGQGAAYEQFF
.	TRBV5-8	.	TRBJ1-1	TGTGCCAGCAGCTTGGGAGCGTCGAACACTGAAGCTTTCTTT	CASSLGASNTEAFF
.	TRBV7-9	TRBD1	TRBJ2-3	TGTTCCAGCAGCAAATCCGGGACAGCAACTAGCACAGATACGCAGTATTTT	CSSSKSGTATSTDTQYF
.	TRBV21-1	.	TRBJ1-4	TGTGCCAGCAGCCCTAAGGTTGACAGGGAATTGGAAAAACTGTTTTTT	CASSPKVDRELEKLFF
.	TRBV2	TRBD1	TRBJ2-2	TGTGCCAGGACCGGGACAGAAAACACCGGGGAGCTGTTTTTT	CARTGTENTGELFF
.	TRBV6-1	TRBD2	TRBJ2-4	TGTGCCAGCAGTGCCGGGACTAGCCCTGGGTTAAGGTTCTTC	CASSAGTSPGLRFF
.	TRBV7-6	TRBD1	TRBJ2-7	TGTGCCAGCAGCTCTGGGACAGGGAGAAGGGACGAGCAGTACTTC	CASSSGTGRRDEQYF
once	TRBV29-1	.	TRBJ1-1	TGCAGCGTTGGTCAGGGTTACACTGAAGCTTTCTTT	CSVGQGYTEAFF